This T cell receptor (beta chain) was captured by sequencing in a study of control samples from healthy donors and cancer patients (dated by TCRdb to 2020 to 2022). The library came from the immunoSEQ multiplex PCR assay. TCRdb took this table from immuneACCESS and kept in-frame rearrangements with V and J called. Such tables lack part of the clones; where checked against another copy, unresolved V genes explain under half of the gap, and the rest is unexplained. Within this sample are 150,000 to 200,000 clones, with 85% to 90% of them counted one time only. The ten largest clones represent around 13% of the sample. The germline V gene gives CDR1 as MDHEN and CDR2 as SYDVKM. V and J are truncated by 7 bases and 1 base respectively, leaving an intervening sequence of 7 bases. The CDR3 holds 13 amino acids from the cysteine to the phenylalanine. Kept here is only the CDR3 DNA, which spans 39 bases and is read in frame from base 1.

Turning to this clone: The specificity of this receptor is unknown. Base qualities are not recorded, but no much larger clone differs from it by a single base.

The sequence links TRBV28 to TRBJ2-2; a confident D gene designation cannot be given. The TCR sequence derives from a man aged 25-45 years in good health. Material: blood. The CDR3 here reads CASIPGNTGELFF. The DNA is as follows: TGTGCCAGCATTCCGGGGAACACCGGGGAGCTGTTTTTT. Beyond the CDR3, the reference TRBV28 and TRBJ2-2 genes provide the residues; the full variable domain reads: DVKVTQSSRYLVKRTGEKVFLECVQDMDHENMFWYRQDPGLGLRLIYFSYDVKMKEKGDIPEGYSVSREKKERFSLILESASTNQTSMYLCASIPGNTGELFFGEGSRLTVL.